This passage covers 2 T cell receptor beta chains from one sample sequenced in a study of T cell repertoires in cytomegalovirus infection. From the reads, TCRdb called clonotypes with MiXCR, one entry per CDR3 protein. The sample contains roughly 200,000 distinct CDR3 sequences, about 39% of which appear only once. These receptors' targets are unknown. The sequencing used CD8+ T cells from cultured PBMCs, collected from culture after CMV antigen stimulation. The receptors originated from a human donor in good health (CMV status not recorded). Some clones in this sample may be carry-over from other donors' samples.

Worth noting for this clonotype: One end of the junction fails to match germline, which may point to a read error. The chain uses TRBV4-1 and TRBJ2-1; TRBD2 is a possible D gene (6 bases). CDR1 and CDR2 from the germline V gene are MGHRA and YSYEKL. The CDR3 is 17 residues long. CDR3 DNA: TGTGCCAGCAGCCAAGGCGGCCTCACGGCGGGGTACAATGAGCAGTTCTTC. Residues: CASSQGGLTAGYNEQFF.

This chain joins TRBV7-2 and TRBJ2-7; TRBD1 agrees at 10 bases. The germline gives CDR1 SGHTA, CDR2 FQGNSA. J gave up 5 bases and V 4 bases, and 8 bases lay outside the gene matches. This CDR3 comprises 15 residues. The DNA for the CDR3 is TGTGCCAGCAGCTGGCCCGGACAGGGGGTCGACGAGCAGTACTTC. Translation: CASSWPGQGVDEQYF. Full variable domain (remainder filled in from reference TRBV7-2 and TRBJ2-7): GAGVSQSPSNKVTEKGKDVELRCDPISGHTALYWYRQSLGQGLEFLIYFQGNSAPDKSGLPSDRFSAERTGGSVSTLTIQRTQQEDSAVYLCASSWPGQGVDEQYFGPGTRLTVT.